These 14 T cell receptor beta chains share one sample of origin, sequenced in a study of blood T cell repertoires in COVID-19. Sequencing was performed with immunoSEQ multiplex PCR; in TCRdb, only in-frame clones are kept and a portion is missing. This table has around 260,000 clones, more than 75% appearing once. Source material: peripheral blood. These receptors were obtained from a woman in her forties who had recovered from COVID-19.

V is TRBV6-5 and J is TRBJ1-1, with D maybe TRBD1 (5 bases). V dropped 8 bases and J dropped 4 bases, with 14 bases sitting between them. The CDR3 totals 13 residues. The germline gives CDR1 MNHEY, CDR2 SVGAGI. CDR3 sequence reads: CASRGVWGTEAFF. Here the CDR3 DNA reads TGTGCCAGCCGGGGGGTATGGGGCACTGAAGCTTTCTTT.

V and J are TRBV9 and TRBJ1-2; 8 positions agree with TRBD1. Germline lookup yields CDR1 SGDLS and CDR2 YYNGEE. The CDR3 is 13 residues long. With 4 bases clipped from V and 8 bases from J, the junction kept 7 bases outside the gene matches. Here the CDR3 DNA reads TGTGCCAGCAGCCTCGGACAGGGTAGGGGCTACACCTTC. Encoded protein: CASSLGQGRGYTF.

V gene TRBV11-3 combines with J gene TRBJ2-7; 8 bases are a match to TRBD1. J was trimmed by 5 bases and V by 5 bases; bases with no gene match: 5. There are 13 residues in the CDR3. Germline V CDR1 and CDR2: SGHNT, YENEEA. The CDR3 protein is CASSQGAGDEQYF. The CDR3 DNA reads as TGTGCCAGCAGCCAGGGGGCTGGGGACGAGCAGTACTTC.

The V call is TRBV15, the J call TRBJ2-5, with D possibly matching TRBD1 (5 bases). This CDR3 comprises 13 residues. Germline values: CDR1 LNHNV, CDR2 YYDKDF (reference sequence). With 8 bases removed from V and 0 bases from J, the gap between germline ends came to 10 bases. DNA of the CDR3: TGTGCCACCCACAGGTCGTACCAAGAGACCCAGTACTTC. It yields the protein CATHRSYQETQYF. Full variable domain (remainder filled in from reference TRBV15 and TRBJ2-5): DAMVIQNPRYQVTQFGKPVTLSCSQTLNHNVMYWYQQKSSQAPKLLFHYYDKDFNNEADTPDNFQSRRPNTSFCFLDIRSPGLGDTAMYLCATHRSYQETQYFGPGTRLLVL.

The rearrangement links TRBV9 to TRBJ1-2, with D perhaps matching TRBD1 (5 bases). This CDR3 is built from 12 residues. V was shortened by 3 bases and J by 8 bases, with 11 bases between the two germline ends. Looked up from germline, CDR1 is SGDLS and CDR2 is YYNGEE. The CDR3 DNA is TGTGCCAGCAGCGCGGGGGAAACGGGCTACACCTTC. Its translation: CASSAGETGYTF.

V gene TRBV4-1 combines with J gene TRBJ2-1; 12 bases fit TRBD1. V gave up 4 bases and J gave up 7 bases; unmatched junction bases: 5. Looked up from germline, CDR1 is MGHRA and CDR2 is YSYEKL. The CDR3 sequence is 15 residues long. The CDR3 loop is CASSRGQGAWNEQFF. The CDR3 DNA sequence: TGCGCCAGCAGCCGGGGACAGGGGGCGTGGAATGAGCAGTTCTTC.

This clone was seen a handful of times. The chain has TRBV13 and TRBJ1-1, with D tentatively TRBD1 (5 bases). Trimming removed 5 bases from V and 2 bases from J, with 15 bases in between. The CDR3 covers 15 residues. In germline, CDR1 is PRHDT, CDR2 FYEKMQ (reference sequence). The CDR3 here is CASSLQGNLNTEAFF. Written as DNA, the CDR3 is TGTGCCAGCAGCCTGCAGGGCAACTTAAACACTGAAGCTTTCTTT.

Comment on this clone: A much larger clone lies a single base off, so this may be a read error. The chain combines TRBV2 with TRBJ2-7; D is undetermined. V was clipped by 5 bases and J by 3 bases, with 5 bases between them. The germline V gene encodes CDR1 SNHLY and CDR2 FYNNEI. The CDR3 is 11 amino acids. CDR3 in DNA: TGTGCCAGCAGTTTCCTCTACGAGCAGTACTTC. Residues: CASSFLYEQYF.

The rearrangement uses TRBV28 and TRBJ2-5, with TRBD2 matching over 9 bases. CDR3 length: 16 amino acids. J gave up 0 bases and V 2 bases, and 4 bases lay outside the gene matches. Looked up from germline, CDR1 is MDHEN and CDR2 is SYDVKM. Here the CDR3 reads CASSLGSGGYQETQYF. In DNA, the CDR3 is TGTGCCAGCAGTTTAGGTAGCGGGGGATACCAAGAGACCCAGTACTTC.

V and J are TRBV9 and TRBJ2-1; TRBD2 matches at 12 bases. CDR3 length equals 15 residues. The germline CDR1 and CDR2 sequences are SGDLS and YYNGEE. Losses at the gene ends were 0 bases for V and 8 bases for J; bases not matched to a gene: 3. CDR3 in DNA: TGTGCCAGCAGCGTAGGGACTAGCGGGGCCGATGAGCAGTTCTTC. Translated, it gives CASSVGTSGADEQFF.

The CDR3 loop is CASSTSGGEQETQYF. The CDR3 bases are TGTGCCAGCAGTACTAGCGGGGGTGAACAAGAGACCCAGTACTTC. The rearrangement links TRBV7-2 to TRBJ2-5; 11 bases map to TRBD2. Germline values: CDR1 SGHTA, CDR2 FQGNSA. The CDR3 has 15 residues. The V segment lost 6 bases and the J segment 2 bases; nucleotides outside the gene matches: 5. Variable domain in full (rest from reference TRBV7-2 and TRBJ2-5): GAGVSQSPSNKVTEKGKDVELRCDPISGHTALYWYRQSLGQGLEFLIYFQGNSAPDKSGLPSDRFSAERTGGSVSTLTIQRTQQEDSAVYLCASSTSGGEQETQYFGPGTRLLVL.

This chain links TRBV5-1 with TRBJ2-7; TRBD1 matches at 7 bases. Germline V CDR1 and CDR2: SGHRS, YFSETQ. The trim removed 3 bases at V and 3 bases at J, leaving 6 bases unmatched. The length of the CDR3 is 14 residues. The CDR3 DNA reads TGCGCCAGCAGCTCGCGACAGGGTGGCTACGAGCAGTACTTC. Translation: CASSSRQGGYEQYF.

This chain joins TRBV19 and TRBJ1-2; 11 nucleotides line up with TRBD1. The CDR3 covers 13 residues. The V gene end was trimmed by 10 bases and the J gene end by 8 bases; junction bases not matched to a gene: 9. Looked up from germline, CDR1 is LNHDA and CDR2 is SQIVND (reference sequence). The DNA for the CDR3 is TGTGCCATCCCGGACAGGGGGCAAGGAGGCTACACCTTC. It codes for CAIPDRGQGGYTF.

The DNA of the CDR3 is TGTGCCAGCAGCGCACAGGCGGGGGCTGAAGCTTTCTTT. The encoded protein is CASSAQAGAEAFF. The rearrangement links TRBV7-3 to TRBJ1-1; weak D call: TRBD1 (5 bases). V was shortened by 5 bases and J by 6 bases, with 13 bases between the two germline ends. CDR1 SGHTA and CDR2 FQGTGA come from the germline V gene. The CDR3 spans 13 residues.